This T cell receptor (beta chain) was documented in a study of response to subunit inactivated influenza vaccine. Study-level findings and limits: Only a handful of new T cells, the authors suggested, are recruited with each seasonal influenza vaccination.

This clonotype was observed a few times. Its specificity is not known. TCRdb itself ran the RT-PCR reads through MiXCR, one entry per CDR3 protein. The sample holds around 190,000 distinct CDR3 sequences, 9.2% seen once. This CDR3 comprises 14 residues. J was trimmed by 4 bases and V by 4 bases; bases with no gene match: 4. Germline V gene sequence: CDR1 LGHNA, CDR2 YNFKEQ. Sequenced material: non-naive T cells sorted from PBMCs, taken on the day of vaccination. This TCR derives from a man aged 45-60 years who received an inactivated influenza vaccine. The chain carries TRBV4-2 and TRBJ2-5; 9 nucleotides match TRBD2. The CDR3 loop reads CASSPGAGGETQYF. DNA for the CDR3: TGTGCCAGCAGCCCCGGAGCGGGGGGAGAGACCCAGTACTTC.